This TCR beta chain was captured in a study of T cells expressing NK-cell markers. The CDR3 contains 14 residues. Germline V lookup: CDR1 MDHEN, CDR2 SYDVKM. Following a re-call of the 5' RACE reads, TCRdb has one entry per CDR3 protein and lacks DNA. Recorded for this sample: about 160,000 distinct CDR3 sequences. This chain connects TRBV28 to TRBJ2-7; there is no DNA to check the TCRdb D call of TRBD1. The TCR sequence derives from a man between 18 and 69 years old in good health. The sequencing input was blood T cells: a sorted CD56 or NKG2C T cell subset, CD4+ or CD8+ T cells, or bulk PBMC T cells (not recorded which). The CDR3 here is CASSTGVDGNEQYF.